The present T cell receptor (beta chain) was sequenced within a study of beta chain features in type 1 diabetes. Study-wide results and caveats: The question left open here concerned HLA type influencing TCRB rearrangement. In every one of the four CD4+ subsets, TCRB CDR3s were moderately but significantly shorter in Type 1 diabetes patients.

V was pared by 3 bases and J by 4 bases, with 15 bases between. CDR3 length: 15 residues. CDR1 is SNHLY and CDR2 is FYNNEI in the germline V gene. What was sequenced were expressed TCRB transcripts, since all of the isolated RNA had been reverse transcribed. Profiling relied on immunoSEQ multiplex PCR, and the TCRdb table lists in-frame clones only, not all of them. There are 600,000 or so clones in the sample; roughly 13% occur only once, and 0.04% lies in the top ten. A note on this clone: Its specificity is not known.

This TCR derives from a man aged 18 to 29 with type 1 diabetes. Sequenced input: naive CD4+ T cells from blood. The chain joins TRBV2 to TRBJ2-5; D tentatively fits TRBD1 or TRBD2 (5 bases each). CDR3 sequence reads: CASSEAGTLGETQYF. CDR3 sequence (DNA): TGTGCCAGCAGTGAGGCAGGGACCCTAGGAGAGACCCAGTACTTC.